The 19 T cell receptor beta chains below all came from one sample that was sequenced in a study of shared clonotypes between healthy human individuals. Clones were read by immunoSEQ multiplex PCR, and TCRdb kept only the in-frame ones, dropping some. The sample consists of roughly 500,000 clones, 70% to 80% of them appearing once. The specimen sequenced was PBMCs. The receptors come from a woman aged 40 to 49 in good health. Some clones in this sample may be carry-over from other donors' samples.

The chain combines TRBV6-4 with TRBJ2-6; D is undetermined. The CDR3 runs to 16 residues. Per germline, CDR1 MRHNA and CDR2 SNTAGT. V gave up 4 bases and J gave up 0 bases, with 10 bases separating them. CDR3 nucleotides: TGTGCCAGCAGTGTGGGCGGCAGCTCTGGGGCCAACGTCCTGACTTTC. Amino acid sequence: CASSVGGSSGANVLTF.

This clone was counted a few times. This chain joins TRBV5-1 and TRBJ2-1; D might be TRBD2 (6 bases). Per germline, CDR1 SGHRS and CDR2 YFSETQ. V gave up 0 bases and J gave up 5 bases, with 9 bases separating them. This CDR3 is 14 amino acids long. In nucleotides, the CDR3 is TGCGCCAGCAGCTTGGAGGCGGGAAACAATGAGCAGTTCTTC. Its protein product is CASSLEAGNNEQFF.

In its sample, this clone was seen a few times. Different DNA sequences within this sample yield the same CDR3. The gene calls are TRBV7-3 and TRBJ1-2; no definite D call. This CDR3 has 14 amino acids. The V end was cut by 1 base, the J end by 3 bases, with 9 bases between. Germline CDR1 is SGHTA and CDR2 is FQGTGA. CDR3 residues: CASSLNPGDYGYTF. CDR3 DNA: TGTGCCAGCAGCTTAAACCCTGGAGACTATGGCTACACCTTC.

CDR3 nucleotides: TGTGCCAGCAGCGCGGCGGGAGGGCCCTACAATGAGCAGTTCTTC. This translates into CASSAAGGPYNEQFF. The chain carries TRBV7-3 and TRBJ2-1; 9 bases fit TRBD2. The germline CDR1 and CDR2 sequences are SGHTA and FQGTGA. The junction had 4 bases not matched to a gene; V was cut back by 5 bases and J by 2 bases. The CDR3 contains 15 residues.

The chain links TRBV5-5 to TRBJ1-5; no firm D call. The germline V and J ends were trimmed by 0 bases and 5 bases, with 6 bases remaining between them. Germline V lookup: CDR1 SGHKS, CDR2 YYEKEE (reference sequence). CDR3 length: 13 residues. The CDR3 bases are TGTGCCAGCAGCTTGGCTGGGGATCAGCCCCAGCATTTT. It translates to CASSLAGDQPQHF.

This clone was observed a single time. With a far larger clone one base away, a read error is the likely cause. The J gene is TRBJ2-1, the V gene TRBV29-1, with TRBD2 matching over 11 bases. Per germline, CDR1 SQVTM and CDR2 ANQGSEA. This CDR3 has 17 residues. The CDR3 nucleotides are TGCAGCGTTGAAGGGTTCGCAGGGACTAGCGGCTACAAAGAGCAGTTCTTC. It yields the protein CSVEGFAGTSGYKEQFF.

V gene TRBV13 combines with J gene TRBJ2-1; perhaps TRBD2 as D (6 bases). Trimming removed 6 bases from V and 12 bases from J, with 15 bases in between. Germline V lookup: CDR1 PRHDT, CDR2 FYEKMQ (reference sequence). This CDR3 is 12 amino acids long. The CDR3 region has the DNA TGTGCCAGCAGTCCACTAGTGGGGGGGCAGTTCTTC. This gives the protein CASSPLVGGQFF.

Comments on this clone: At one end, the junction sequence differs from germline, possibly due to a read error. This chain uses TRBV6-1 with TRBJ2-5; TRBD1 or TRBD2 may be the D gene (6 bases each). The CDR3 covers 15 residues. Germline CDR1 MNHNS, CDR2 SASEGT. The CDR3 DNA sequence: TGTGCCGGCAGTGATTGGGGGGCTGGTGGAGAGACCCAGTACTTC. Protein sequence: CAGSDWGAGGETQYF.

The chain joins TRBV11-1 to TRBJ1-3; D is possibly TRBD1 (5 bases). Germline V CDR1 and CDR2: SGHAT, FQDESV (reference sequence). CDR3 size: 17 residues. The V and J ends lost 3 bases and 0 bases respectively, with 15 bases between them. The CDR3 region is CASSFNAGATSGNTIYF. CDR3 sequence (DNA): TGTGCCAGCAGCTTTAATGCTGGGGCCACCTCTGGAAACACCATATATTTT.

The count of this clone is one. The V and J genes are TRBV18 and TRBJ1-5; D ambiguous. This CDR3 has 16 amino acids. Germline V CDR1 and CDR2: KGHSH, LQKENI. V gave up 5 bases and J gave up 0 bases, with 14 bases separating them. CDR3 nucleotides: TGTGCCAGCTCAACCTACAGTCCCCCTAGCAATCAGCCCCAGCATTTT. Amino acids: CASSTYSPPSNQPQHF.

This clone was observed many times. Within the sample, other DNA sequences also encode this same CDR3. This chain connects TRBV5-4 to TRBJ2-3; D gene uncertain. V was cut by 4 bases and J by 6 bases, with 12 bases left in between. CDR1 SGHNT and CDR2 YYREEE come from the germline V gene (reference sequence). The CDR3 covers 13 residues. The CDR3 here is CASSSYQFDTQYF. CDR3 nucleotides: TGTGCCAGCAGCAGCTACCAGTTCGATACGCAGTATTTT.

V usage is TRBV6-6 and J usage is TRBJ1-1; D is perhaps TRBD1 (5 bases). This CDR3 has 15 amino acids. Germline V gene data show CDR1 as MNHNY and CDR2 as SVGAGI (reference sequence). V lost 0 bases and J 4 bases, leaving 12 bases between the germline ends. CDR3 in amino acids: CASSYSAGGGTEAFF. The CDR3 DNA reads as TGTGCCAGCAGTTACTCGGCCGGGGGGGGCACTGAAGCTTTCTTT.

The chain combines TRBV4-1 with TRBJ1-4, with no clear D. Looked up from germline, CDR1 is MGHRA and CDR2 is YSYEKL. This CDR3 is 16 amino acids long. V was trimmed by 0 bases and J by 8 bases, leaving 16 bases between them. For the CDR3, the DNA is TGCGCCAGCAGCCAAGATGCCAGAGTATCTGGAGAAAAACTGTTTTTT. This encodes CASSQDARVSGEKLFF.

Here the CDR3 reads CASSPGLAGTGELFF. In DNA, the CDR3 is TGTGCCAGCAGCCCGGGACTAGCGGGCACCGGGGAGCTGTTTTTT. The rearrangement joins TRBV2 to TRBJ2-2; 12 positions agree with TRBD2. V shed 6 bases and J 4 bases; nucleotides not matched to a gene: 3. Germline V CDR1 and CDR2: SNHLY, FYNNEI. This CDR3 contains 15 residues. Complete variable domain (other parts from reference TRBV2 and TRBJ2-2): EPEVTQTPSHQVTQMGQEVILRCVPISNHLYFYWYRQILGQKVEFLVSFYNNEISEKSEIFDDQFSVERPDGSNFTLKIRSTKLEDSAMYFCASSPGLAGTGELFFGEGSRLTVL.

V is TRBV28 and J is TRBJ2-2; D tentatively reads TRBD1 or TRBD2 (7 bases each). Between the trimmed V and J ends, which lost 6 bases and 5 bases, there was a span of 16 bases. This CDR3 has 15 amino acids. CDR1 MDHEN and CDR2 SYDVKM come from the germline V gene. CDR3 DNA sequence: TGTGCCAGCAGCCTGAGGGGGCGGGGGACCGGGGAGCTGTTTTTT. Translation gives CASSLRGRGTGELFF.

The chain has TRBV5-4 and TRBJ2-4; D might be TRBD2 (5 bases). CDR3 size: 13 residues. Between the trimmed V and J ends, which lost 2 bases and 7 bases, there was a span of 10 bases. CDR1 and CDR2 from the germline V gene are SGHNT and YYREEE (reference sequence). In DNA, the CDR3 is TGTGCCAGCAGCTTTTCGGGAATCAACATTCAGTACTTC. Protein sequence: CASSFSGINIQYF.

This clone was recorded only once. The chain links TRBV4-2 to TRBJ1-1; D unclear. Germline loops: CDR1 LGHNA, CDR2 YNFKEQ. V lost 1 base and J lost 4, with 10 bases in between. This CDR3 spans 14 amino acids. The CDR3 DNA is TGTGCCAGCAGCCAAGGAGTGGGAGGCACTGAAGCTTTCTTT. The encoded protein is CASSQGVGGTEAFF.

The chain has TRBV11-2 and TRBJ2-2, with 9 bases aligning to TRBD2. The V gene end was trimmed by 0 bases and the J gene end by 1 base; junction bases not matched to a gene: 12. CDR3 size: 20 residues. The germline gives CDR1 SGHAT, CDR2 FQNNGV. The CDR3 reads CASSLESPRLAGRNTGELFF. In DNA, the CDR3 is TGTGCCAGCAGCTTAGAATCCCCACGCCTAGCGGGAAGGAACACCGGGGAGCTGTTTTTT.

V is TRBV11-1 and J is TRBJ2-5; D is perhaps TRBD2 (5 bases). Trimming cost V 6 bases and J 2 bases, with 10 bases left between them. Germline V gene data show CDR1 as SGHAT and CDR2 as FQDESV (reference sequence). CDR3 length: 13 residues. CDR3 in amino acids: CASSPDSQETQYF. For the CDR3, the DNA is TGTGCCAGCAGTCCGGACTCTCAAGAGACCCAGTACTTC. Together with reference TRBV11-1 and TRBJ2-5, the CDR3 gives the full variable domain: EAEVAQSPRYKITEKSQAVAFWCDPISGHATLYWYRQILGQGPELLVQFQDESVVDDSQLPKDRFSAERLKGVDSTLKIQPAELGDSAMYLCASSPDSQETQYFGPGTRLLVL.